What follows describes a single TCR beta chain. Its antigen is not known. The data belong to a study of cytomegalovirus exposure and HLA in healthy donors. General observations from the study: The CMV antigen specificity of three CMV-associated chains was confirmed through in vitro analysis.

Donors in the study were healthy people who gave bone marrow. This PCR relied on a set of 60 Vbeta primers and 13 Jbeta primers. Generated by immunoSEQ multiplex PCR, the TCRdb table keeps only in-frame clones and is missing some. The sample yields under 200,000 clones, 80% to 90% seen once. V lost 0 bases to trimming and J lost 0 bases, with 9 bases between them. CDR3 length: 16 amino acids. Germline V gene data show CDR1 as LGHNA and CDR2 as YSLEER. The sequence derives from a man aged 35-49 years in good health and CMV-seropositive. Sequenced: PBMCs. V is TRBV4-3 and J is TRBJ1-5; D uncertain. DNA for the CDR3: TGCGCCAGCAGCCAAGATTCGCTTAGTAGCAATCAGCCCCAGCATTTT. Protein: CASSQDSLSSNQPQHF.